Below, 32 T cell receptor beta chains from the same sample are listed, as sequenced in a study of blood T cell repertoires in COVID-19. Data came from immunoSEQ multiplex PCR; TCRdb stores just in-frame clones and leaves some out. The sample gives roughly 350,000 clones, around 87% of which show up once; around 9.3% is in the top ten. Sequenced input: peripheral blood. All receptors come from a woman in her 30s with COVID-19, enrolled during active disease.

The chain employs TRBV2 and TRBJ2-1, with TRBD2 matching over 7 bases. The trim removed 3 bases at V and 2 bases at J, leaving 10 bases unmatched. The CDR3 length is 17 residues. CDR1 is SNHLY and CDR2 is FYNNEI in the germline V gene. This chain's CDR3 is CASSEGEGLGAYNEQFF. The CDR3 nucleotides are TGTGCCAGCAGTGAGGGGGAGGGGCTAGGGGCCTACAATGAGCAGTTCTTC.

A single count supports this clone. This CDR3 is also generated by other DNA sequences in the sample. The chain uses TRBV5-1 and TRBJ2-5; D uncertain. Germline CDR1 and CDR2: SGHRS and YFSETQ. This CDR3 has 13 residues. V lost 2 bases, J lost 1 base, and 6 bases lay in between. CDR3 sequence: CASSFAGQETQYF. Here the CDR3 DNA reads TGCGCCAGCAGCTTTGCAGGCCAAGAGACCCAGTACTTC. The whole variable domain, filled in from reference TRBV5-1 and TRBJ2-5, reads KAGVTQTPRYLIKTRGQQVTLSCSPISGHRSVSWYQQTPGQGLQFLFEYFSETQRNKGNFPGRFSGRQFSNSRSEMNVSTLELGDSALYLCASSFAGQETQYFGPGTRLLVL.

V usage is TRBV28 and J usage is TRBJ1-1; D possibly corresponds to TRBD1 (6 bases). The CDR3 is made up of 11 amino acids. Germline CDR1 reads MDHEN; CDR2 reads SYDVKM. Trimming stripped 7 bases from V and 7 bases from J, with 10 bases between. The CDR3 is CASIGGLEAFF. For the CDR3, the DNA is TGTGCCAGCATTGGGGGCCTTGAAGCTTTCTTT.

The V call is TRBV6-5, the J call TRBJ2-3, with a tentative D call TRBD2 (6 bases). V lost 5 bases and J 3 bases, leaving 12 bases between the germline ends. There are 14 residues in the CDR3. Looked up from germline, CDR1 is MNHEY and CDR2 is SVGAGI. The CDR3 protein is CASSRGGGTDTQYF. CDR3 nucleotides: TGTGCCAGCAGTCGGGGAGGAGGGACAGATACGCAGTATTTT.

This clone showed up just once. This chain links TRBV28 with TRBJ1-6; D is ambiguous. V was shortened by 2 bases and J by 0 bases, with 8 bases between the two germline ends. Germline V CDR1 and CDR2: MDHEN, SYDVKM. The CDR3 is 16 amino acids. Here the CDR3 reads CASSLIAPSYNSPLHF. DNA for the CDR3: TGTGCCAGCAGTTTAATAGCCCCCTCCTATAATTCACCCCTCCACTTT.

The chain is built from TRBV5-1 and TRBJ2-1, with TRBD1 matching over 10 bases. Germline V gene sequence: CDR1 SGHRS, CDR2 YFSETQ. V shed 4 bases, J shed 4 bases, and the junction held 5 bases outside the gene matches. The CDR3 spans 15 residues. CDR3 region: CASSGPGQGYNEQFF. The CDR3 DNA reads as TGCGCCAGCAGCGGCCCGGGACAGGGGTACAATGAGCAGTTCTTC.

The chain joins TRBV5-1 to TRBJ2-2, with 8 bases matching TRBD2. Germline loops: CDR1 SGHRS, CDR2 YFSETQ. CDR3 size: 16 residues. The trim removed 4 bases at V and 5 bases at J, leaving 10 bases unmatched. Written as DNA, the CDR3 is TGCGCCAGCAGCCCTCAGAGCGGGAGCCATACCGGGGAGCTGTTTTTT. Its translation: CASSPQSGSHTGELFF.

The chain employs TRBV4-2 and TRBJ2-7, with TRBD2 as a possible D gene (6 bases). The CDR3 sequence is 16 residues long. V lost 0 bases and J lost 6, with 18 bases in between. Germline loops: CDR1 LGHNA, CDR2 YNFKEQ. The CDR3 DNA sequence: TGTGCCAGCAGCCAAGATCCAAGCGCCAGGAGGGCCGAGCAGTACTTC. Translation: CASSQDPSARRAEQYF.

This chain uses TRBV9 with TRBJ1-2, with D possibly matching TRBD1 (6 bases). V gave up 0 bases and J gave up 6 bases, with 9 bases separating them. This CDR3 is 13 amino acids long. Germline V gene data show CDR1 as SGDLS and CDR2 as YYNGEE. CDR3 amino acids: CASSVGDTHGYTF. CDR3 in DNA: TGTGCCAGCAGCGTAGGGGACACCCATGGCTACACCTTC.

This rearrangement joins TRBV27 to TRBJ2-4; 9 positions match TRBD1. Per germline, CDR1 MNHEY and CDR2 SMNVEV (reference sequence). The trim removed 4 bases at V and 5 bases at J, leaving 0 bases unmatched. The CDR3 totals 13 residues. The CDR3 protein is CASSWTGENIQYF. The CDR3, as DNA: TGTGCCAGCAGTTGGACAGGGGAAAACATTCAGTACTTC.

The gene calls are TRBV6-4 and TRBJ1-6; D is unclear. V was pared by 3 bases and J by 10 bases, with 10 bases between. The germline CDR1 and CDR2 sequences are MRHNA and SNTAGT. The CDR3 covers 13 residues. The CDR3 DNA reads as TGTGCCAGCAGTGAGGAGAGCGGCTCACCCCTCCACTTT. It specifies CASSEESGSPLHF.

The V call is TRBV28, the J call TRBJ2-1; the D gene is possibly TRBD2 (7 bases). The V end was cut by 11 bases, the J end by 2 bases, with 13 bases between. CDR1 is MDHEN and CDR2 is SYDVKM in the germline V gene. CDR3 length: 13 amino acids. DNA for the CDR3: TGTGCCGCCTCGGGGGGCGCCTACAATGAGCAGTTCTTC. Amino acids: CAASGGAYNEQFF. Drawing the rest from reference TRBV28 and TRBJ2-1, the complete variable domain is DVKVTQSSRYLVKRTGEKVFLECVQDMDHENMFWYRQDPGLGLRLIYFSYDVKMKEKGDIPEGYSVSREKKERFSLILESASTNQTSMYLCAASGGAYNEQFFGPGTRLTVL.

V is TRBV4-1 and J is TRBJ1-1; a weak D match, TRBD1 (5 bases). The V gene's germline CDR1 is MGHRA and CDR2 YSYEKL. The CDR3 covers 14 residues. V gave up 1 base and J gave up 1 base, with 7 bases separating them. CDR3 sequence reads: CASSQAGGNTEAFF. DNA for the CDR3: TGCGCCAGCAGCCAAGCGGGGGGGAACACTGAAGCTTTCTTT.

This chain connects TRBV5-1 to TRBJ2-3, with 8 bases that match TRBD2. The CDR3 is made up of 14 amino acids. V trimming: 4 bases; J trimming: 4 bases; junction bases outside the gene matches: 5. The germline V gene encodes CDR1 SGHRS and CDR2 YFSETQ. CDR3 sequence: CASSEAGGPDTQYF. The CDR3 DNA follows: TGCGCCAGCAGCGAGGCGGGAGGTCCAGATACGCAGTATTTT.

This rearrangement joins TRBV7-9 to TRBJ2-1; D is unresolved. CDR1 is SEHNR, CDR2 FQNEAQ, per germline (reference sequence). This CDR3 contains 11 residues. Deletions cut 8 bases from V and 7 bases from J, with 9 bases between. The DNA of the CDR3 is TGTGCCAGCTGGTCCGGGAATGAGCAGTTCTTC. Its protein product is CASWSGNEQFF. Full variable domain (remainder filled in from reference TRBV7-9 and TRBJ2-1): DTGVSQNPRHKITKRGQNVTFRCDPISEHNRLYWYRQTLGQGPEFLTYFQNEAQLEKSRLLSDRFSAERPKGSFSTLEIQRTEQGDSAMYLCASWSGNEQFFGPGTRLTVL.

The chain is built from TRBV21-1 and TRBJ2-7; the table's D call of TRBD1 was not tested on the DNA. TRBV21-1 is given as a pseudogene. The CDR3 loop spans 15 amino acids. CDR3 sequence reads: CASTAWNRSSYEQYF. In nucleotides, the CDR3 is TGTGCCAGCACCGCGTGGAACAGGAGCTCCTACGAGCAGTACTTC.

The chain couples TRBV6-2 or TRBV6-3 to TRBJ1-5; no clear D gene. V lost 3 bases to trimming and J lost 3 bases, with 12 bases between them. There are 15 residues in the CDR3. CDR1 and CDR2 from the germline V gene are MNHEY and SVGEGT. CDR3 loop: CASSYRELLNQPQHF. The CDR3 region has the DNA TGTGCCAGCAGTTATCGGGAGTTACTCAATCAGCCCCAGCATTTT.

The chain's CDR3 is CASSLESAPTYEQYF. The CDR3 bases are TGCGCCAGCAGCTTGGAAAGTGCGCCCACCTACGAGCAGTACTTC. The chain couples TRBV5-1 to TRBJ2-7; no definite D call. The CDR3 runs 15 residues. CDR1 and CDR2 from the germline V gene are SGHRS and YFSETQ. V was shortened by 0 bases and J by 2 bases, with 12 bases between the two germline ends.

This clone appeared a single time. This chain uses TRBV9 with TRBJ2-7, with TRBD1 matching 9 bases. This CDR3 has 14 residues. The germline V gene encodes CDR1 SGDLS and CDR2 YYNGEE. V gave up 2 bases and J gave up 5 bases; unmatched junction bases: 5. The CDR3 sequence: CASSVGTGYDEQYF. The CDR3 DNA reads as TGTGCCAGCAGCGTCGGGACAGGGTACGACGAGCAGTACTTC.

This sequence joins TRBV5-8 and TRBJ1-2; a possible D gene is TRBD1 (5 bases). Trimming took off 1 base at V and 3 bases at J, with 13 bases between the two ends. The CDR3 spans 15 residues. Germline assignment: CDR1 SGHTS and CDR2 YDEGEE. CDR3 loop: CASSLYRLAHYGYTF. The DNA for the CDR3 is TGTGCCAGCAGCTTGTACAGGTTGGCTCACTATGGCTACACCTTC. The complete variable domain, with remaining parts taken from reference TRBV5-8 and TRBJ1-2, reads EAGVTQSPTHLIKTRGQQATLRCSPISGHTSVYWYQQALGLGLQFLLWYDEGEERNRGNFPPRFSGRQFPNYSSELNVNALELEDSALYLCASSLYRLAHYGYTFGSGTRLTVV.

In this sample, this clone turned up once. This CDR3 is CASSLFGLNTEAFF. The CDR3 bases are TGTGCCAGCAGCTTATTTGGCCTTAACACTGAAGCTTTCTTT. The genes are TRBV13 and TRBJ1-1; D is uncertain. V was pared by 2 bases and J by 2 bases, with 9 bases between. In germline, CDR1 is PRHDT, CDR2 FYEKMQ (reference sequence). This CDR3 spans 14 amino acids.

This clone was recorded only once. Other DNA sequences within the sample encode an identical CDR3. The chain uses TRBV9 and TRBJ2-7, with D tentatively TRBD2 (6 bases). The CDR3 spans 12 residues. Germline lookup yields CDR1 SGDLS and CDR2 YYNGEE. V was trimmed by 0 bases and J by 6 bases, leaving 7 bases between them. CDR3 amino acids: CASSVVGGEQYF. In nucleotides, the CDR3 is TGTGCCAGCAGCGTAGTCGGGGGCGAGCAGTACTTC. Based on the CDR3 plus reference TRBV9 and TRBJ2-7, the full variable domain is DSGVTQTPKHLITATGQRVTLRCSPRSGDLSVYWYQQSLDQGLQFLIQYYNGEERAKGNILERFSAQQFPDLHSELNLSSLELGDSALYFCASSVVGGEQYFGPGTRLTVT.

V and J are TRBV28 and TRBJ2-3, with TRBD2 identical over 7 bases. Germline CDR1 and CDR2: MDHEN and SYDVKM. J lost 2 bases, V lost 4 bases, and 18 bases had no gene match. The length of the CDR3 is 19 residues. The DNA for the CDR3 is TGTGCCAGCAGTTACCCCACTGGGGGGGTAGCGGACTTCACAGATACGCAGTATTTT. Translation gives CASSYPTGGVADFTDTQYF.

The V gene is TRBV2, the J gene TRBJ2-7; 9 bases align to TRBD1. V trimming: 8 bases; J trimming: 4 bases; junction bases outside the gene matches: 3. Germline lookup yields CDR1 SNHLY and CDR2 FYNNEI. The CDR3 extends over 12 amino acids. The CDR3 bases are TGTGCCAGCCGACAGGGGGGATACGAGCAGTACTTC. Translation gives CASRQGGYEQYF.

The V gene is TRBV20-1, the J gene TRBJ1-4; TRBD1 agrees at 7 bases. V lost 7 bases, J lost 11 bases, and 7 bases stayed unmatched. Germline V lookup: CDR1 DFQATT, CDR2 SNEGSKA (reference sequence). This CDR3 is built from 11 residues. CDR3 region: CSGVRGDKLFF. CDR3 DNA: TGCAGTGGGGTCAGGGGGGATAAACTGTTTTTT.

V and J are TRBV6-5 and TRBJ1-1; D ambiguous. Per the germline V gene, CDR1 is MNHEY and CDR2 is SVGAGI. The CDR3 length is 14 residues. V shed 6 bases and J shed 0 bases, with 11 bases lying between them. The CDR3, as DNA: TGTGCCAGCAGGAGGATGGGTCTGAACACTGAAGCTTTCTTT. Its translation is CASRRMGLNTEAFF.

The chain joins TRBV27 to TRBJ2-7, with TRBD1 matching 7 bases. After removal of 5 bases from V and 3 bases from J, the junction contained 13 bases not matched to a gene. The germline V gene encodes CDR1 MNHEY and CDR2 SMNVEV (reference sequence). The CDR3 has 16 amino acids. The CDR3 here is CASSRTGAAGVYEQYF. The CDR3 DNA is TGTGCCAGCAGTCGTACAGGGGCCGCAGGAGTCTACGAGCAGTACTTC.

V gene TRBV7-2 combines with J gene TRBJ1-6; D call uncertain. V lost 1 base and J lost 14, with 12 bases in between. Germline lookup yields CDR1 SGHTA and CDR2 FQGNSA. The CDR3 is 13 residues long. The CDR3 region is CASSLGPPASLHF. The CDR3 DNA is TGTGCCAGCAGCTTAGGTCCTCCAGCGTCCCTCCACTTT.

Notes on this clone: With a much larger clone just one base away, this may be a read error. This sequence joins TRBV7-2 and TRBJ2-3; TRBD2 matches 12 bases. This CDR3 contains 15 residues. Germline assignment: CDR1 SGHTA and CDR2 FQGNSA. Trimming at V came to 4 bases and at J to 2 bases, leaving 1 base not matched to a gene. The CDR3 coding sequence is TGTGCCAGCAGCTGGACTAGCGGGAACACAGATACGCAGTATTTT. It encodes CASSWTSGNTDTQYF.

V and J are TRBV6-5 and TRBJ1-6; D may be TRBD1 (6 bases). The germline CDR1 and CDR2 sequences are MNHEY and SVGAGI. Trimming removed 6 bases from V and 7 bases from J, with 13 bases in between. CDR3 length: 14 residues. As DNA, the CDR3 is TGTGCCAGCAGAAGGGACATGAGGAATTCACCCCTCCACTTT. This gives the protein CASRRDMRNSPLHF.

This sequence joins TRBV7-2 and TRBJ2-2; 12 nucleotides line up with TRBD2. V trimming: 7 bases; J trimming: 7 bases; junction bases outside the gene matches: 7. CDR1 SGHTA and CDR2 FQGNSA come from the germline V gene. CDR3 length: 15 amino acids. CDR3 loop: CASTRGLAGLGELFF. The CDR3, as DNA: TGTGCCAGCACCCGTGGACTAGCGGGACTCGGGGAGCTGTTTTTT.

V gene TRBV27 combines with J gene TRBJ2-5, with a tentative D call TRBD1 (5 bases). Trimming shortened V by 4 bases and J by 5 bases, and 17 bases separated the two germline ends. Germline CDR1 reads MNHEY; CDR2 reads SMNVEV (reference sequence). CDR3 length: 15 residues. CDR3 sequence: CASSSLGARMETQYF. CDR3 nucleotides: TGTGCCAGCAGTTCCTTAGGGGCGCGTATGGAGACCCAGTACTTC.